This T cell receptor (beta chain) was identified in a study of T cells in Graves' hyperthyroidism and ophthalmopathy. Findings of the study overall: The authors' 13 V-J model separated ophthalmopathy from stable hyperthyroidism. Blood also contained most expanded thyroid clonotypes above 0.001.

This clonotype was counted at least ten times. What it binds is not known. Uncontrolled infections, other autoimmune diseases, pregnancy or lactation led to exclusion of patients. The PBMCs had their origin in 7.5 to 10 ml of fresh peripheral blood. Template material for amplifying TCR beta CDR3 regions consisted of RNA transcripts. A set of HTBI primers served as the primers for a first-round RT-PCR of the TCR CDR3. TCRdb recomputed calls from the multiplex PCR reads with MiXCR, one row per CDR3 protein. The sample records under 750,000 distinct CDR3 sequences, around 19% being singletons. Material for sequencing was blood. The TCR originated in a woman in her forties or fifties with Graves' hyperthyroidism that later progressed to Graves' ophthalmopathy.

CDR3 loop: CASSPTFLAVTYNEQFF. The CDR3 bases are TGTGCCAGCAGCCCCACCTTCCTAGCCGTAACCTACAATGAGCAGTTCTTC. The chain joins TRBV3-1 to TRBJ2-1; D perhaps matches TRBD2 (5 bases). CDR1 is LGHDT and CDR2 is YNNKEL in the germline V gene (reference sequence). This CDR3 is 17 amino acids long. Trimming took 4 bases from V and 2 from J, leaving 18 bases between them.